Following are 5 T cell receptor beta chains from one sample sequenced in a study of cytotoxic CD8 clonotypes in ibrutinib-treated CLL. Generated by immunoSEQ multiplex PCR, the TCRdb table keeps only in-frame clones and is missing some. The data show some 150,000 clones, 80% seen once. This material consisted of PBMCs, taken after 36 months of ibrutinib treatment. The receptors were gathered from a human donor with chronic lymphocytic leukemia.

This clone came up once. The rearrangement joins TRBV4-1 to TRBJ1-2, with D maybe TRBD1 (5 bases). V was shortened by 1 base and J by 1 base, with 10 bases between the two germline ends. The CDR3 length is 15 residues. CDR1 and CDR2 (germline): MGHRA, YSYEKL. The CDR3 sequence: CASSQADTYNYGYTF. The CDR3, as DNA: TGCGCCAGCAGCCAAGCGGACACCTATAACTATGGCTACACCTTC.

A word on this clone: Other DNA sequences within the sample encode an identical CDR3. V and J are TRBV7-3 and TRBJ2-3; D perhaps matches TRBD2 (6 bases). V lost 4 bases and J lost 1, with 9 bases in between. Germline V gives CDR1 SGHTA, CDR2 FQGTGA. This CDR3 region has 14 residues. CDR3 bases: TGTGCCAGCAGCTCCGGGGGTGGCACAGATACGCAGTATTTT. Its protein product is CASSSGGGTDTQYF.

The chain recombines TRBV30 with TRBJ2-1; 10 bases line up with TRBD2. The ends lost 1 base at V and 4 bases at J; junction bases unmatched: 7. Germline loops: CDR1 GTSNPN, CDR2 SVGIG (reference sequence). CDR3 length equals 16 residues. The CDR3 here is CAWSGASGSKYNEQFF. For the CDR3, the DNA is TGTGCCTGGAGTGGAGCTAGCGGGAGCAAGTACAATGAGCAGTTCTTC.

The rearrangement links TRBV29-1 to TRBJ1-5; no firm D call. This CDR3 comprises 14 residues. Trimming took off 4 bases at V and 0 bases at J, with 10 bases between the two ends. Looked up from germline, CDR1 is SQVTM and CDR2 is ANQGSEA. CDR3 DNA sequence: TGCAGCGTTGCCGGGGATCATAGCAATCAGCCCCAGCATTTT. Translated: CSVAGDHSNQPQHF.

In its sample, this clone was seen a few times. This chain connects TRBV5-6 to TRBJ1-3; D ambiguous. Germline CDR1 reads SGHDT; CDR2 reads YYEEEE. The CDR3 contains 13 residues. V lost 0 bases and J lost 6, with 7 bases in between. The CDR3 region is CASSLVAENTIYF. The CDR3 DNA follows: TGTGCCAGCAGCTTGGTAGCAGAAAACACCATATATTTT.